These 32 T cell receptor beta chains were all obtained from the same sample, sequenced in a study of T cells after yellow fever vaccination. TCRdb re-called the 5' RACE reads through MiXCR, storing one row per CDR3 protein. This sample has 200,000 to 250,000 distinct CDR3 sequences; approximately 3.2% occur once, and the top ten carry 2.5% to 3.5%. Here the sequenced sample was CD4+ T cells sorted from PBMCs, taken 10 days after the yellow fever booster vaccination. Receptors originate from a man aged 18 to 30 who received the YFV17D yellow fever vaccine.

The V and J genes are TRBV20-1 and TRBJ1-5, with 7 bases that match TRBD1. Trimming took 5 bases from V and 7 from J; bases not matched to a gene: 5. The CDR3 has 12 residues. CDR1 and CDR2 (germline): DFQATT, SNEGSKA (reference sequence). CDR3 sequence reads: CSARTGGQPQHF. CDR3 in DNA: TGCAGTGCTCGGACAGGAGGGCAGCCCCAGCATTTT.

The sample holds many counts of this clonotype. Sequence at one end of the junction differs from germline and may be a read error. This CDR3 reads CASSLDGTDTQYF. For the CDR3, the DNA is TGTGCTAGCAGCTTAGATGGCACAGATACGCAGTATTTT. This chain links TRBV7-7 with TRBJ2-3; D remains ambiguous. The CDR3 contains 13 residues. Germline CDR1 SSHAT, CDR2 FNYEAQ (reference sequence).

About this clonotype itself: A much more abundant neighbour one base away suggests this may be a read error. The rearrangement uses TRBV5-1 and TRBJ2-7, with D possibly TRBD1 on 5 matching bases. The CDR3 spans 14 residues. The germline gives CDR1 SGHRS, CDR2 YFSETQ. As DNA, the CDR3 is TGCGCCAGCACCAGGTCGGACAACTCCTACGAGCAGGACGTC. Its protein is CASTRSDNSYEQDV.

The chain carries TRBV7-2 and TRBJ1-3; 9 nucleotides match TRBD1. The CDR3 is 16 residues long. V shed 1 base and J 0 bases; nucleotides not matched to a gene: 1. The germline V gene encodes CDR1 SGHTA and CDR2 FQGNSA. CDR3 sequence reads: CASSLVQGASGNTIYF. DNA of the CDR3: TGTGCCAGCAGCTTAGTACAGGGGGCCTCTGGAAACACCATATATTTT.

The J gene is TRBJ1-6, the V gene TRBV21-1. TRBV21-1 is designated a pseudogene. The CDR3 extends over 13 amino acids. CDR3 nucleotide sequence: TGTGCCAGGTTTTGCTCCTATAATTCACCCCTCCACTTT. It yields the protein CARFCSYNSPLHF.

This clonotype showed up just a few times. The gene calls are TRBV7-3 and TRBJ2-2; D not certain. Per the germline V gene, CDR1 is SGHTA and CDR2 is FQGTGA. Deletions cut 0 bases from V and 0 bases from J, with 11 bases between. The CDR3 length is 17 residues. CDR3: CASSLTGWGSNTGELFF. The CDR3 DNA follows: TGTGCCAGCAGCTTAACCGGGTGGGGATCGAACACCGGGGAGCTGTTTTTT.

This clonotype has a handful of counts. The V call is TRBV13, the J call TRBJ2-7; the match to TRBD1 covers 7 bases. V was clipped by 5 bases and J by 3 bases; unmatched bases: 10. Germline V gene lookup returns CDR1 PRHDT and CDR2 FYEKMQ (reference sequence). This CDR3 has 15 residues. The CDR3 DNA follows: TGTGCCAGCAGCCCCAGGGGGACAGCTTACTACGAGCAGTACTTC. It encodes CASSPRGTAYYEQYF.

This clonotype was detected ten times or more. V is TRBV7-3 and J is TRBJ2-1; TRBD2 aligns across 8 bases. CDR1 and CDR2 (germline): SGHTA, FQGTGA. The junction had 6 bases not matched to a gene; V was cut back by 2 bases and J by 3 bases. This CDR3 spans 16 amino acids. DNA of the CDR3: TGTGCCAGCAGCTTACGAGCGGGGGACCTCTACAATGAGCAGTTCTTC. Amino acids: CASSLRAGDLYNEQFF.

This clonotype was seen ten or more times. The chain's CDR3 is CASHSRAVRNTGELFF. The DNA of the CDR3 is TGTGCCAGCCATTCCCGGGCGGTGCGGAACACCGGGGAGCTGTTTTTT. The chain employs TRBV2 and TRBJ2-2; no definite D call. The germline V gene has CDR1 SNHLY and CDR2 FYNNEI. The CDR3 runs to 16 residues. Trimming stripped 8 bases from V and 1 base from J, with 17 bases between.

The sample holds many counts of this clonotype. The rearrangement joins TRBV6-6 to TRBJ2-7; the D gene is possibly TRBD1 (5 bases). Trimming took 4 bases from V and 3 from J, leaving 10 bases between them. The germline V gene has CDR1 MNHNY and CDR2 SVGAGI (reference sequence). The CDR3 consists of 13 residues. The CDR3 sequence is CASSSRDNYEQYF. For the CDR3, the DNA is TGTGCCAGCAGTTCCAGGGATAACTACGAGCAGTACTTC.

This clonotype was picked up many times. CDR3 sequence (DNA): TGTGCCAGCTCACCACAGGATCGCCTCGCAGCCAGCTATGGCTACACCTTC. Protein sequence: CASSPQDRLAASYGYTF. J is TRBJ1-2 and V is TRBV18; D remains unclear. Germline V gene sequence: CDR1 KGHSH, CDR2 LQKENI. This CDR3 contains 17 residues. The V and J ends lost 1 base and 4 bases respectively, with 19 bases between them. Filled out from reference TRBV18 and TRBJ1-2, the complete variable domain reads NAGVMQNPRHLVRRRGQEARLRCSPMKGHSHVYWYRQLPEEGLKFMVYLQKENIIDESGMPKERFSAEFPKEGPSILRIQQVVRGDSAAYFCASSPQDRLAASYGYTFGSGTRLTVV.

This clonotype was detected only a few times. The CDR3 is CASSRKRGGADTQYF. The CDR3 DNA follows: TGTGCCAGCAGCCGAAAGCGGGGAGGAGCAGATACGCAGTATTTT. The V call is TRBV7-2, the J call TRBJ2-3, with 7 bases matching TRBD2. V trimming: 5 bases; J trimming: 4 bases; junction bases outside the gene matches: 9. This CDR3 comprises 15 residues. Germline V gene data show CDR1 as SGHTA and CDR2 as FQGNSA.

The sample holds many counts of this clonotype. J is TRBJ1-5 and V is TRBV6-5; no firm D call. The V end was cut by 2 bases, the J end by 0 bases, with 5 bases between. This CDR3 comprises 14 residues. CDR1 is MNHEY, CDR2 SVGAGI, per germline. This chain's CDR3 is CASSYDASNQPQHF. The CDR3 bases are TGTGCCAGCAGTTACGACGCTAGCAATCAGCCCCAGCATTTT.

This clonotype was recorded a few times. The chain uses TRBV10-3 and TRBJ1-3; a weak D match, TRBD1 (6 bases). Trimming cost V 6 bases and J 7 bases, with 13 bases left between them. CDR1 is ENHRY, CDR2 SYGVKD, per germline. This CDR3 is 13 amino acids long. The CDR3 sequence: CAIRNRVNNTIYF. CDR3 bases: TGTGCCATCAGAAACAGGGTGAATAACACCATATATTTT.

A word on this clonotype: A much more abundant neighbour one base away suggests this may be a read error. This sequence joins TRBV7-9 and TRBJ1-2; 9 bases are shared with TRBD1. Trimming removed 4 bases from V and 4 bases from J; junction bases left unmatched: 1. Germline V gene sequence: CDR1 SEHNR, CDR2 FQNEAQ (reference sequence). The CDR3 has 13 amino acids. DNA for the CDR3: TGTGCCAGCAGCTGGGGACAGGGCTATGGCTACACCTTC. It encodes CASSWGQGYGYTF.

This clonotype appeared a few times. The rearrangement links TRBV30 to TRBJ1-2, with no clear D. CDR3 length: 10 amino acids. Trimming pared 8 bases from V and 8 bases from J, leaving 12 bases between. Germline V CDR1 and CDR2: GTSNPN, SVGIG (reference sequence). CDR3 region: CAALEPGYTF. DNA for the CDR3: TGTGCCGCCCTCGAACCCGGCTACACCTTC.

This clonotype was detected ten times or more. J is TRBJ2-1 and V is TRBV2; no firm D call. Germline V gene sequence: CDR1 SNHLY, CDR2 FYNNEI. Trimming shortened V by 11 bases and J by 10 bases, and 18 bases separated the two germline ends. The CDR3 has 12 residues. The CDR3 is CACTESVGEQFF. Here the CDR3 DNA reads TGTGCCTGCACCGAGTCGGTGGGAGAGCAGTTCTTC.

Here the CDR3 DNA reads TGTGCCAGCAGCTTAGCCCAGGGGATGGGCACCGGGGAGCTGTTTTTT. Protein sequence: CASSLAQGMGTGELFF. The chain carries TRBV5-4 and TRBJ2-2; D perhaps matches TRBD1 (6 bases). Germline-derived CDR1 and CDR2 are SGHNT and YYREEE (reference sequence). CDR3 length equals 16 residues. Trimming took 2 bases from V and 4 from J, leaving 15 bases between them.

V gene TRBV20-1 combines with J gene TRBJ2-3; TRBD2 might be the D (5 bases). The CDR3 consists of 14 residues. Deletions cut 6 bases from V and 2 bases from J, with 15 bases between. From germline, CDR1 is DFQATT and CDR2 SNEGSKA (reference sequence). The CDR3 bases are TGCAGTGCCCAGAGGGAGATTAACACAGATACGCAGTATTTT. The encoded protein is CSAQREINTDTQYF.

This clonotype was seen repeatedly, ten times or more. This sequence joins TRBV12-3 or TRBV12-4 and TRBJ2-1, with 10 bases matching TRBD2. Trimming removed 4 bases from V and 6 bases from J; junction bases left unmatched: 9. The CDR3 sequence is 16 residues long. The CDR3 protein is CASSSPAGGPINEQFF. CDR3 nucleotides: TGTGCCAGCAGTTCGCCAGCGGGGGGGCCAATCAATGAGCAGTTCTTC.

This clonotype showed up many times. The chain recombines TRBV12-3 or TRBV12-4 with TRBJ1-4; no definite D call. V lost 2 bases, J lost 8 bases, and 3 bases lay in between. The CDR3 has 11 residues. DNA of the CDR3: TGTGCCAGCAGTTTACAGGAAAAACTGTTTTTT. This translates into CASSLQEKLFF.

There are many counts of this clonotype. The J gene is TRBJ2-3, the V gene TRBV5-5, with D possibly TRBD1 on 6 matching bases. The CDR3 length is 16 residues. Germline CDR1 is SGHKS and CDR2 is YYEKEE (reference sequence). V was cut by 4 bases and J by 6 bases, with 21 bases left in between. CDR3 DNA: TGTGCCAGCAGCCCGCCTAGGCAGGGGATGCAGGATACGCAGTATTTT. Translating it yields CASSPPRQGMQDTQYF.

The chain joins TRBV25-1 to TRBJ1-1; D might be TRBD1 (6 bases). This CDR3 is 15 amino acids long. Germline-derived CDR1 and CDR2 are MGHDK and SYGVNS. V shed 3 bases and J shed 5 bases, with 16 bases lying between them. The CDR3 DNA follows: TGTGCCAGCAGTGAGGGGGGCGAGGGTAAGACTGAAGCTTTCTTT. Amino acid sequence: CASSEGGEGKTEAFF. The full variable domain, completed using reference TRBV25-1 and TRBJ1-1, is EADIYQTPRYLVIGTGKKITLECSQTMGHDKMYWYQQDPGMELHLIHYSYGVNSTEKGDLSSESTVSRIRTEHFPLTLESARPSHTSQYLCASSEGGEGKTEAFFGQGTRLTVV.

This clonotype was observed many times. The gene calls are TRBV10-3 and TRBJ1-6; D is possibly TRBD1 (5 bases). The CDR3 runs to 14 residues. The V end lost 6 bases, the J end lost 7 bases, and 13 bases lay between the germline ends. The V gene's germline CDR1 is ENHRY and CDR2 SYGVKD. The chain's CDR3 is CAISQGNYNSPLHF. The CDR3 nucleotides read TGTGCCATCAGCCAGGGTAACTACAATTCACCCCTCCACTTT.

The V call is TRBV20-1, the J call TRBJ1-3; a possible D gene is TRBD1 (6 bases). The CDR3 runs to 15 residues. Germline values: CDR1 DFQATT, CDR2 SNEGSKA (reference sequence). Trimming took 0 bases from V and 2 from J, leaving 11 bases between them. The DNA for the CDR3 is TGCAGTGCTAGAGACAACAGGGTCGCTGGAAACACCATATATTTT. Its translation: CSARDNRVAGNTIYF.

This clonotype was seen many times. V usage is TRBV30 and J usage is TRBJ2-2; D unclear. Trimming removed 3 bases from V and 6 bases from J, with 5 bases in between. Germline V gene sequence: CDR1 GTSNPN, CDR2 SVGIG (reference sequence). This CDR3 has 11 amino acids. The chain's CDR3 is CAWSVAGELFF. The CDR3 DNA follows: TGTGCCTGGAGCGTGGCCGGGGAGCTGTTTTTT.

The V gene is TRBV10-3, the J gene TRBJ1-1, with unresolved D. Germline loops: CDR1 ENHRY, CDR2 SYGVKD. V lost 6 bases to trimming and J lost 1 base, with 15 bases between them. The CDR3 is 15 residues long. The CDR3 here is CAIRPRKEGNTEAFF. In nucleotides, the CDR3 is TGTGCCATCAGGCCCCGGAAGGAGGGGAACACTGAAGCTTTCTTT.

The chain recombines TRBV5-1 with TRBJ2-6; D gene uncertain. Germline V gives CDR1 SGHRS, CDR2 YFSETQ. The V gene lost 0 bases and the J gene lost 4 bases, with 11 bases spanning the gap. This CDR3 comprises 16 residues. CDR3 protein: CASSLDPNSGANVLTF. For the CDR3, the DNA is TGCGCCAGCAGCTTGGACCCGAACTCCGGGGCCAACGTCCTGACTTTC.

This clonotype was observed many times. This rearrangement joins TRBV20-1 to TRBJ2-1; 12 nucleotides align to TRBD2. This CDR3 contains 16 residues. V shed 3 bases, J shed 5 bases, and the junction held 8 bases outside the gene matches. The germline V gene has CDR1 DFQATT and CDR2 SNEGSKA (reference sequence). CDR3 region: CSARGLAGGLDNEQFF. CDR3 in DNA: TGCAGTGCTAGGGGCCTAGCGGGGGGGCTTGACAATGAGCAGTTCTTC.

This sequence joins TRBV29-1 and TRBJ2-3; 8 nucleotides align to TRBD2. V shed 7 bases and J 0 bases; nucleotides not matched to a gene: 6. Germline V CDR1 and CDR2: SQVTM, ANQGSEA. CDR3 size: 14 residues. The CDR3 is CSAAGGGSTDTQYF. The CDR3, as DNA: TGCAGCGCTGCGGGCGGGGGGAGCACAGATACGCAGTATTTT.

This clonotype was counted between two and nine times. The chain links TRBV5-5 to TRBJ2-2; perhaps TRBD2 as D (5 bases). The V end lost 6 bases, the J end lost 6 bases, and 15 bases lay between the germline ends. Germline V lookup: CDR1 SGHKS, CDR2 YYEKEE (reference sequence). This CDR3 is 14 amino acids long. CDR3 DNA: TGTGCCAGCACCTCGACGGGGATGGCCGGGGAGCTGTTTTTT. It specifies CASTSTGMAGELFF.

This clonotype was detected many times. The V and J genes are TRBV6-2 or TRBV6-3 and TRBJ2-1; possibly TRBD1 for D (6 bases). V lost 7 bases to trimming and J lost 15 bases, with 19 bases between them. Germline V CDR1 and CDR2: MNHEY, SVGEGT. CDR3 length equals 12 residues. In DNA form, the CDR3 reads TGTGCCAGCAATGCGTACCGGGACACACCGTTCTTC. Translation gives CASNAYRDTPFF.